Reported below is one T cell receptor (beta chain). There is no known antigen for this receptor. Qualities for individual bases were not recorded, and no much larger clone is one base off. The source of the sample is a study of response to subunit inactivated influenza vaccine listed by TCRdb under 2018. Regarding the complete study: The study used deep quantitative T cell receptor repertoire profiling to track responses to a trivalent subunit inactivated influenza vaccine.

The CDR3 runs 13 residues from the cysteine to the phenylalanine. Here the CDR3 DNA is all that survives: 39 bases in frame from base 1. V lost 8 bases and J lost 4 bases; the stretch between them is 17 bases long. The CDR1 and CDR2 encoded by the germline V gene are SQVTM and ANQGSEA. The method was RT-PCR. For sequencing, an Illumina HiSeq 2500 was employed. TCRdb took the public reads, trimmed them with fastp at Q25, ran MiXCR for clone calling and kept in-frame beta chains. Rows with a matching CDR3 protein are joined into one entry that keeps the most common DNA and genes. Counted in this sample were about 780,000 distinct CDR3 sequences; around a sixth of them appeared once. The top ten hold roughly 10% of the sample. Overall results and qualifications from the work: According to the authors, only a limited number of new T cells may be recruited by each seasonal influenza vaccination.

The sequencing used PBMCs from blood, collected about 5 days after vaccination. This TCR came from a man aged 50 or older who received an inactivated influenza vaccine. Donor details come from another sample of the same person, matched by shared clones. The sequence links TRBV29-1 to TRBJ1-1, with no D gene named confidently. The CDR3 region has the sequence CSLANGEGTEAFF. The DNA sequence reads TGCAGCCTAGCAAATGGTGAGGGCACTGAAGCTTTCTTT.